The 14 T cell receptor beta chains reported below all come from one sample, sequenced in a study of blood T cell repertoires in COVID-19. Generated by immunoSEQ multiplex PCR, the TCRdb table keeps only in-frame clones and is missing some. The sample lists roughly 290,000 clones; around nine tenths were seen once. Sequencing input: peripheral blood. Source of these receptors: a young man with acute or convalescent COVID-19.

This clone was observed once. This chain connects TRBV6-5 to TRBJ1-2; 7 bases line up with TRBD1. The CDR3 has 14 amino acids. V trimming: 0 bases; J trimming: 8 bases; junction bases outside the gene matches: 6. CDR1 and CDR2 from the germline V gene are MNHEY and SVGAGI. CDR3 sequence reads: CASSYSKGGGGYTF. For the CDR3, the DNA is TGTGCCAGCAGTTACTCAAAAGGGGGCGGCGGCTACACCTTC.

The rearrangement joins TRBV5-1 to TRBJ2-3; D may be TRBD2 (6 bases). Trimming left V 5 bases short and J 5 bases short, with 12 bases between. This CDR3 spans 13 amino acids. The germline V gene has CDR1 SGHRS and CDR2 YFSETQ. This chain's CDR3 is CASRGLGVDTQYF. The DNA of the CDR3 is TGCGCCAGCAGGGGACTGGGGGTAGATACGCAGTATTTT.

The chain employs TRBV4-1 and TRBJ1-2; D possibly corresponds to TRBD1 (6 bases). Trimming took off 0 bases at V and 5 bases at J, with 10 bases between the two ends. Germline V gives CDR1 MGHRA, CDR2 YSYEKL. The CDR3 has 14 residues. The CDR3 loop reads CASSQDTGYYGYTF. DNA for the CDR3: TGCGCCAGCAGCCAAGATACAGGGTATTATGGCTACACCTTC.

CDR3 sequence (DNA): TGTGCCTGGACAAGGGGGCTGGAAGAGACCCAGTACTTC. Protein product: CAWTRGLEETQYF. The V call is TRBV30, the J call TRBJ2-5; 7 positions agree with TRBD1. The CDR3 is 13 amino acids. CDR1 and CDR2 from the germline V gene are GTSNPN and SVGIG (reference sequence). Trimming removed 4 bases from V and 3 bases from J; junction bases left unmatched: 5.

The chain combines TRBV6-2 or TRBV6-3 with TRBJ2-7, with a weak D call TRBD1 (6 bases). The germline V gene encodes CDR1 MNHEY and CDR2 SVGEGT. The CDR3 is 13 amino acids. The V end lost 2 bases, the J end lost 3 bases, and 8 bases lay between the germline ends. In DNA, the CDR3 is TGTGCCAGCAGTTACGAAGGGGGCTACGAGCAGTACTTC. It yields the protein CASSYEGGYEQYF.

This clone has more than one count but fewer than ten. The J gene is TRBJ1-1, the V gene TRBV27; a possible D gene is TRBD1 (6 bases). This CDR3 has 14 amino acids. Germline V gene data show CDR1 as MNHEY and CDR2 as SMNVEV (reference sequence). Trimming took off 6 bases at V and 5 bases at J, with 16 bases between the two ends. CDR3: CASSRINRVTEAFF. CDR3 sequence (DNA): TGTGCCAGCAGCCGGATTAACAGGGTTACTGAAGCTTTCTTT.

The V call is TRBV2, the J call TRBJ1-2; unclear D gene. CDR3 length equals 12 residues. The germline V gene encodes CDR1 SNHLY and CDR2 FYNNEI. V was cut by 5 bases and J by 2 bases, with 6 bases left in between. The CDR3 sequence is CASSIMNYGYTF. Here the CDR3 DNA reads TGTGCCAGCAGTATAATGAACTATGGCTACACCTTC.

The chain has TRBV30 and TRBJ1-1, with D unresolved. The CDR3 contains 9 residues. CDR1 is GTSNPN, CDR2 SVGIG, per germline (reference sequence). The CDR3 sequence is CAGETEAFF. The DNA of the CDR3 is TGTGCTGGAGAGACTGAAGCTTTCTTT.

In DNA form, the CDR3 reads TGTGCCAGCGCCGGGACTAGCGGGGCCCCCTACAATGAGCAGTTCTTC. Protein sequence: CASAGTSGAPYNEQFF. The rearrangement uses TRBV4-2 and TRBJ2-1; 13 bases match TRBD2. The CDR3 is 16 residues long. Germline V gene lookup returns CDR1 LGHNA and CDR2 YNFKEQ. The J segment lost 2 bases and the V segment lost 8 bases, leaving 6 bases of the junction unmatched.

This chain uses TRBV28 with TRBJ1-4; TRBD1 matches at 9 bases. Germline V lookup: CDR1 MDHEN, CDR2 SYDVKM. CDR3 length equals 12 residues. After removal of 3 bases from V and 12 bases from J, the junction contained 2 bases not matched to a gene. CDR3 DNA sequence: TGTGCCAGCAGTTTGAGGGACAGGGAACTGTTTTTT. The encoded protein is CASSLRDRELFF.

This clone was counted a single time. The CDR3 DNA sequence: TGTGCCAGCAGCTTACAGGGTAACTATGGCTACACCTTC. It specifies CASSLQGNYGYTF. V and J are TRBV2 and TRBJ1-2, with D possibly TRBD1 on 6 matching bases. CDR1 SNHLY and CDR2 FYNNEI come from the germline V gene. The V end was cut by 6 bases, the J end by 1 base, with 9 bases between. The CDR3 consists of 13 residues.

The genes are TRBV3-1 (or the pseudogene TRBV3-2) and TRBJ2-7, with 14 bases that match TRBD2. The length of the CDR3 is 16 residues. V gave up 5 bases and J gave up 10 bases; unmatched junction bases: 13. Germline CDR1 reads LGHDT; CDR2 reads YNNKEL (reference sequence). Here the CDR3 DNA reads TGTGCCAGCAGCAAGGGAGACCGGACTAGCGGGGGGTCCCAGTACTTC. Its translation is CASSKGDRTSGGSQYF.

The chain couples TRBV4-1 to TRBJ1-2; D gene unclear. The CDR3 loop spans 13 amino acids. V was clipped by 0 bases and J by 7 bases, with 9 bases between them. Germline V lookup: CDR1 MGHRA, CDR2 YSYEKL. The CDR3: CASSQEPGFGYTF. CDR3 coding DNA: TGCGCCAGCAGCCAAGAACCCGGGTTTGGCTACACCTTC.

The chain has TRBV19 and TRBJ2-1; 10 bases are a match to TRBD1. Looked up from germline, CDR1 is LNHDA and CDR2 is SQIVND (reference sequence). After removal of 6 bases from V and 8 bases from J, the junction contained 7 bases not matched to a gene. The CDR3 is 14 amino acids. The CDR3 spells CASRRDRGLDEQFF. Here the CDR3 DNA reads TGTGCCAGTAGGAGGGACAGGGGTTTGGATGAGCAGTTCTTC.